This paragraph reports one TCR beta chain. It has no known antigen specificity. Base qualities are not provided; no much larger clone lies one nucleotide away. This entry is derived from a study of CD8 T cells in Susac syndrome (dated by TCRdb to about 2019). Broadly, across the study: Among the sequenced Susac syndrome patients, 5 or 6 had clinically active disease and fewer than 10 were in clinical remission. At the time of blood withdrawal, Susac syndrome patients were either therapy-naive, taking corticosteroids (with some also receiving IVIg), or on IVIg alone. Repertoire sequencing was used to test whether CD8+ T cell activation and differentiation in Susac syndrome was antigen driven. Clonality of the CD8+ T cell repertoire was compared between around 13 healthy donors, roughly 14 Susac syndrome patients and around 15 multiple sclerosis patients. Points the paper makes about the study in general: The number of individuals in the TCR sequencing and HLA analysis was acknowledged as relatively small. CD8+ repertoires in Susac syndrome showed clonal expansion, which was highest in CD8+ TEMRA cells and was greater in clinically active patients than in remitting patients. Around 16 and five Susac-specific public clones were found in the total CD8+ and CD8+ TEMRA repertoires, respectively.

The CDR3, cysteine through phenylalanine, is 17 amino acids long. Of the read, only the CDR3 DNA is kept; its 51 bases are in frame from base 1. Clipping removes 5 bases from V and 1 base from J, with 7 as the unmatched junction base count. The germline V gene (reference sequence) supplies CDR1 SGHAT and CDR2 FQDESV. RNA was extracted with the RNeasy kit and roughly 0.45 to 1 ug was reverse transcribed using random hexamers. The immunoSEQ multiplex PCR assay, which covers 54 Vbeta and 13 Jbeta segments, was used to amplify TCR beta CDR3 regions. Bias from PCR amplification was corrected by using a synthetic template baseline for primer optimization and for computational correction. The source study handled its data this way. Only productive sequences were kept, with reads annotated to V, D and J genes according to IMGT and analyzed in immunoSEQ Analyzer. To calculate clonality, Shannon entropy was normalized by log2 of the number of productive unique sequences and then subtracted from one. Public and private clones were assessed among the 100 most prevalent clones of each patient and control. A clone was defined as Susac-specific if it was absent from the healthy and MS cohorts, from roughly 1,000 published viral clones and from other ImmuneACCESS disease sequences. TCRdb took the public reads, trimmed them with fastp at Q25, ran MiXCR for clone calling and kept in-frame beta chains. All rows with the same CDR3 protein become a single entry with the most common DNA and genes. These V and J calls originate from TCRdb's pipeline instead of the authors' own analysis. The sample data list more than 80,000 distinct CDR3 sequences, and approximately 93% of these were observed just once. Roughly 0.43% of the sample lies in the top ten.

Peripheral blood CD8+ and CD4+ T cells from healthy donors, Susac syndrome patients and multiple sclerosis patients were profiled by high-throughput TCR beta sequencing. The Susac syndrome patients fulfilled recently defined diagnostic criteria for definite or probable disease. CD8+ TEMRA cells were enriched by FACS, while bulk CD8+ and CD4+ T cells were purified by magnetic negative isolation. Blood was collected in EDTA tubes and processed within 24 hours, with PBMCs isolated through density gradient centrifugation. PBMCs destined for TCR sequencing were cryopreserved in liquid nitrogen and later thawed in a 37 °C water bath. The sorted or isolated CD4+, CD8+ and CD8+ TEMRA cells reached a purity of at least 90%.

Sequenced: CD8+ T cells from PBMCs. The rearranged chain carries TRBV11-1 and TRBJ2-2; 10 junctional bases match TRBD2. This receptor was obtained from a human donor with Susac syndrome. In nucleotides, the sequence is TGTGCCAGCAGCATTAAACTAGCGGGGAAGAACACCGGGGAGCTGTTTTTT. Its product reads: CASSIKLAGKNTGELFF.